The 6 T cell receptor beta chains below come from one sample, sequenced in a study of shared clonotypes between healthy human individuals. Some clones are missing from TCRdb's copy, which holds only in-frame ones; the method was immunoSEQ multiplex PCR. The table lists hundreds of thousands of clones, less than 80% of them singletons. Sequenced input: memory CD4+ T cells sorted from blood. Stated subset: CD45RA-negative fraction. These receptor sequences come from a woman in her 30s in good health.

The gene calls are TRBV19 and TRBJ1-5; D ambiguous. Trimming pared 5 bases from V and 5 bases from J, leaving 10 bases between. The CDR3 loop spans 13 amino acids. CDR1 is LNHDA and CDR2 is SQIVND in the germline V gene (reference sequence). The chain's CDR3 is CASSLDFHQPQHF. CDR3 in DNA: TGTGCCAGTAGTCTGGACTTCCATCAGCCCCAGCATTTT. The whole variable domain, remainder taken from reference TRBV19 and TRBJ1-5, is DGGITQSPKYLFRKEGQNVTLSCEQNLNHDAMYWYRQDPGQGLRLIYYSQIVNDFQKGDIAEGYSVSREKKESFPLTVTSAQKNPTAFYLCASSLDFHQPQHFGDGTRLSIL.

The gene calls are TRBV28 and TRBJ2-7; D might be TRBD1 or TRBD2, each matching 6 bases. Looked up from germline, CDR1 is MDHEN and CDR2 is SYDVKM. The ends were cut back, 4 bases at V and 4 bases at J, with 20 bases in the middle. The CDR3 consists of 16 residues. CDR3 amino acids: CASSSIGGAEPYEQYF. The CDR3 nucleotides read TGTGCCAGCAGTTCGATCGGGGGCGCTGAGCCTTACGAGCAGTACTTC.

This clone was seen a few times. The gene calls are TRBV5-6 and TRBJ2-5; D may be TRBD2 (5 bases). The V and J ends lost 4 bases and 5 bases respectively, with 12 bases between them. The germline V gene encodes CDR1 SGHDT and CDR2 YYEEEE. This CDR3 contains 13 residues. The CDR3 sequence: CASSPLEDETQYF. The CDR3 DNA reads TGTGCCAGCAGCCCCTTGGAGGACGAGACCCAGTACTTC.

As concerns this clone: The sample holds other DNA sequences that translate to the same CDR3. This chain connects TRBV5-1 to TRBJ2-5, with D tentatively TRBD1 or TRBD2 (5 bases each). With 0 bases removed from V and 0 bases from J, the gap between germline ends came to 9 bases. The germline V gene has CDR1 SGHRS and CDR2 YFSETQ. The CDR3 extends over 15 amino acids. CDR3 region: CASSLGGRNQETQYF. The CDR3 region has the DNA TGCGCCAGCAGCTTGGGGGGACGGAACCAAGAGACCCAGTACTTC.

This clone came up a few times. The CDR3 sequence: CAISERGVDTEAFF. CDR3 in DNA: TGTGCCATCAGTGAAAGGGGGGTCGACACTGAAGCTTTCTTT. The V call is TRBV10-3, the J call TRBJ1-1; a weak D match, TRBD1 (6 bases). Germline-derived CDR1 and CDR2 are ENHRY and SYGVKD. Trimming took 3 bases from V and 3 from J, leaving 11 bases between them. The CDR3 runs 14 residues.

The rearrangement joins TRBV5-1 to TRBJ1-1; D is perhaps TRBD1 (6 bases). CDR3 length: 16 residues. Trimming removed 6 bases from V and 1 base from J, with 19 bases in between. Germline CDR1 is SGHRS and CDR2 is YFSETQ. DNA for the CDR3: TGCGCCAGCACTAGTATCCCCGGGACACCGAACACTGAAGCTTTCTTT. It is translated as CASTSIPGTPNTEAFF. Variable domain in full (rest from reference TRBV5-1 and TRBJ1-1): KAGVTQTPRYLIKTRGQQVTLSCSPISGHRSVSWYQQTPGQGLQFLFEYFSETQRNKGNFPGRFSGRQFSNSRSEMNVSTLELGDSALYLCASTSIPGTPNTEAFFGQGTRLTVV.